One and the same sample provided the 19 T cell receptor beta chains below, sequenced in a study of identical twins. Each CDR3 protein gets one entry after TCRdb re-called the 5' RACE reads with MiXCR. This table holds fewer than 900,000 distinct CDR3 sequences, approximately 18% found once. These data also featured in a second study, about T cells expressing NK-cell markers.

The material sequenced was PBMCs. These receptors were taken from a woman between 18 and 30 years old in good health.

This clonotype was seen only a few times. The chain uses TRBV20-1 and TRBJ2-3, with 7 bases that match TRBD1. The CDR3 runs to 14 residues. Germline V gene sequence: CDR1 DFQATT, CDR2 SNEGSKA (reference sequence). Trimming took 1 base from V and 4 from J; bases not matched to a gene: 5. The CDR3 sequence is CSARGQGNSDTQYF. The CDR3 DNA follows: TGCAGTGCTAGAGGACAGGGAAACTCAGATACGCAGTATTTT.

The rearrangement links TRBV14 to TRBJ1-1, with no clear D. The length of the CDR3 is 14 residues. Germline V gene data show CDR1 as SGHDN and CDR2 as FVKESK. Trimming took off 3 bases at V and 5 bases at J, with 13 bases between the two ends. CDR3 protein: CASSHDASWTEAFF. The DNA for the CDR3 is TGTGCCAGCAGCCACGACGCCAGTTGGACTGAAGCTTTCTTT.

This clonotype occurred a few times. CDR3 DNA: TGCAGTGCTCCATCTAAGCGGGACACTACGCAAGAGACCCAGTACTTC. Translated: CSAPSKRDTTQETQYF. This chain uses TRBV20-1 with TRBJ2-5; D may be TRBD2 (7 bases). The CDR3 runs 16 residues. Germline V lookup: CDR1 DFQATT, CDR2 SNEGSKA (reference sequence). Trimming removed 5 bases at V and 2 bases at J, with 21 bases between.

This chain uses TRBV5-1 with TRBJ2-3, with 10 bases aligning to TRBD1. The J segment lost 4 bases and the V segment lost 4 bases, leaving 9 bases of the junction unmatched. The CDR3 is 16 residues long. Per germline, CDR1 SGHRS and CDR2 YFSETQ. The DNA for the CDR3 is TGCGCCAGCAGCCCGGGGGACAGGGGTTGGCCAGATACGCAGTATTTT. The encoded protein is CASSPGDRGWPDTQYF.

CDR3 protein: CASSLGTSGGPETQYF. The DNA of the CDR3 is TGTGCCAGCAGCTTAGGGACTAGCGGGGGTCCGGAGACCCAGTACTTC. The chain carries TRBV13 and TRBJ2-5; 12 bases are shared with TRBD2. With V trimmed by 0 bases and J by 5 bases, 4 bases remained unmatched. CDR1 and CDR2 (germline): PRHDT, FYEKMQ (reference sequence). The CDR3 extends over 16 amino acids.

This clonotype was picked up a small number of times. V and J are TRBV20-1 and TRBJ2-4; D not resolved. The CDR3 extends over 14 amino acids. Trimming removed 3 bases at V and 5 bases at J, with 14 bases between. Looked up from germline, CDR1 is DFQATT and CDR2 is SNEGSKA (reference sequence). Written as DNA, the CDR3 is TGCAGTGCTAGCCCCGAGCCAGGAGAAAACATTCAGTACTTC. As protein: CSASPEPGENIQYF.

The chain combines TRBV20-1 with TRBJ2-1; D may be TRBD1 (5 bases). V was cut by 1 base and J by 0 bases, with 10 bases left in between. Germline CDR1 and CDR2: DFQATT and SNEGSKA (reference sequence). The CDR3 is 15 residues long. The CDR3 sequence: CSARGLGPSYNEQFF. The CDR3 nucleotides read TGCAGTGCTAGAGGGCTGGGGCCCTCCTACAATGAGCAGTTCTTC.

This clonotype was seen only a few times. This chain connects TRBV5-1 to TRBJ2-1; either TRBD1 or TRBD2 may supply D (5 bases each). CDR3 length equals 13 residues. V lost 4 bases and J lost 8, with 13 bases in between. The V gene's germline CDR1 is SGHRS and CDR2 YFSETQ. The CDR3: CASSVGERDEQFF. DNA for the CDR3: TGCGCCAGCAGCGTGGGGGAGAGGGATGAGCAGTTCTTC.

This clonotype came up once. The V and J genes are TRBV20-1 and TRBJ2-7; D gene ambiguous. Trimming pared 4 bases from V and 3 bases from J, leaving 13 bases between. The CDR3 runs to 13 residues. The germline gives CDR1 DFQATT, CDR2 SNEGSKA (reference sequence). This CDR3 is CSAKHRGVYEQYF. DNA for the CDR3: TGCAGTGCTAAACATCGTGGAGTCTACGAGCAGTACTTC.

This clonotype was seen only once. The chain couples TRBV9 to TRBJ2-5; 12 positions agree with TRBD2. The V gene's germline CDR1 is SGDLS and CDR2 YYNGEE. The CDR3 loop spans 16 amino acids. J lost 5 bases, V lost 4 bases, and 9 bases had no gene match. The CDR3 DNA reads TGTGCCAGCAGCAACGGACTAGCGGGGTTGGGGGAGACCCAGTACTTC. It translates to CASSNGLAGLGETQYF.

This clonotype came up a few times. The CDR3 sequence: CSASSPSGRDYEQYF. The CDR3 DNA reads as TGCAGTGCTAGTAGTCCTAGCGGGAGGGATTACGAGCAGTACTTC. The chain combines TRBV20-1 with TRBJ2-7, with 12 bases that match TRBD2. V was clipped by 3 bases and J by 4 bases; unmatched bases: 7. This CDR3 is 15 amino acids long. Germline V gene lookup returns CDR1 DFQATT and CDR2 SNEGSKA (reference sequence).

V usage is TRBV5-6 and J usage is TRBJ1-1; 9 bases fit TRBD1. Germline CDR1 reads SGHDT; CDR2 reads YYEEEE. The trim removed 4 bases at V and 3 bases at J, leaving 10 bases unmatched. The CDR3 sequence is 16 residues long. CDR3: CASSLPGQGRDTEAFF. The DNA for the CDR3 is TGTGCCAGCAGCCTACCGGGACAGGGTAGGGACACTGAAGCTTTCTTT. Filled out from reference TRBV5-6 and TRBJ1-1, the complete variable domain reads DAGVTQSPTHLIKTRGQQVTLRCSPKSGHDTVSWYQQALGQGPQFIFQYYEEEERQRGNFPDRFSGHQFPNYSSELNVNALLLGDSALYLCASSLPGQGRDTEAFFGQGTRLTVV.

In this sample, this clonotype turned up a few times. The V and J genes are TRBV25-1 and TRBJ2-7; D unclear. V lost 10 bases and J 7 bases, leaving 14 bases between the germline ends. The CDR3 is made up of 11 amino acids. The germline gives CDR1 MGHDK, CDR2 SYGVNS. CDR3 loop: CATSSITEQYF. The CDR3 nucleotides read TGTGCCACCTCGAGTATAACGGAGCAGTACTTC.

This clonotype was observed many times. The gene calls are TRBV20-1 and TRBJ2-1; perhaps TRBD2 as D (5 bases). The CDR3 is made up of 14 amino acids. Trimming took off 5 bases at V and 0 bases at J, with 11 bases between the two ends. CDR1 is DFQATT and CDR2 is SNEGSKA in the germline V gene (reference sequence). The CDR3 sequence is CSAYSASSYNEQFF. CDR3 in DNA: TGCAGTGCTTATAGCGCCAGCTCCTACAATGAGCAGTTCTTC.

This clonotype was observed at least ten times. The chain employs TRBV6-1 and TRBJ2-3; 9 bases match TRBD2. The length of the CDR3 is 16 residues. V lost 7 bases and J lost 2; bases outside the gene matches: 10. Germline lookup yields CDR1 MNHNS and CDR2 SASEGT. This CDR3 reads CASKTSGLGSTDTQYF. The CDR3 DNA sequence: TGTGCCAGCAAGACTAGCGGCCTTGGGTCCACAGATACGCAGTATTTT.

This clonotype was seen a handful of times. The chain employs TRBV20-1 and TRBJ2-1; 8 positions match TRBD2. The ends lost 1 base at V and 1 base at J; junction bases unmatched: 3. CDR3 length: 15 residues. Per germline, CDR1 DFQATT and CDR2 SNEGSKA (reference sequence). In nucleotides, the CDR3 is TGCAGTGCTAGAGGAGCGGGGGTTTCCTACAATGAGCAGTTCTTC. Protein sequence: CSARGAGVSYNEQFF.

V gene TRBV10-1 combines with J gene TRBJ2-2; D is tentatively TRBD1 or TRBD2 (5 bases each). The V gene lost 5 bases and the J gene lost 7 bases, with 20 bases spanning the gap. The CDR3 is 16 amino acids. CDR1 and CDR2 (germline): WNHNN, SYGVQD (reference sequence). Written as DNA, the CDR3 is TGCGCCAGCAGTCCCTTCACGGGGACGGGGTACGGGGAGCTGTTTTTT. It specifies CASSPFTGTGYGELFF.

This clonotype has just a few counts. This rearrangement joins TRBV9 to TRBJ1-2; the D gene is possibly TRBD1 (5 bases). The V gene lost 4 bases and the J gene lost 1 base, with 11 bases spanning the gap. Germline CDR1 is SGDLS and CDR2 is YYNGEE. This CDR3 is built from 14 residues. CDR3 residues: CASSTGTDNYGYTF. As DNA, the CDR3 is TGTGCCAGCAGCACGGGGACGGATAACTATGGCTACACCTTC.

This clonotype was counted between two and nine times. This chain joins TRBV10-2 and TRBJ2-4; TRBD2 might be the D (5 bases). From germline, CDR1 is WSHSY and CDR2 SAAADI. V was cut by 8 bases and J by 2 bases, with 13 bases left in between. The CDR3 totals 14 residues. CDR3 nucleotides: TGCGCCAGCCATGCCCCGGGGTCCAAAAACATTCAGTACTTC. Translated: CASHAPGSKNIQYF.